This is a list of T cell receptor beta chains from one sample in a study of shared clonotypes between healthy human individuals. Using immunoSEQ multiplex PCR, the repertoire was profiled, and TCRdb retains in-frame clones only, with some absent. The sample yields a few hundred thousand clones, 50% to 75% seen once. Sequencing input: memory CD4+ T cells sorted from blood. Receptor source: a young man in good health. Each CDR3 is given with its conserved first and last residue. Fields, in order: J gene, clone size, CDR3 length, D gene, V gene, CDR3 DNA, CDR3 protein. D genes are given only for firm matches. Only part of the rows carry a size: once, few, many, or a class if the clone is expanded.

j_call: TRBJ1-5
clone_size: few
cdr3_length: 14
d_call: TRBD1
v_call: TRBV5-1
cdr3_nt: TGCGCCAGCAGCAGGGACAGCTCCAATCAGCCCCAGCATTTT
cdr3_aa: CASSRDSSNQPQHF

j_call: TRBJ2-5
clone_size: .
cdr3_length: 11
d_call: .
v_call: TRBV20-1
cdr3_nt: TGCAGCCACCCCGGAGGGGAGACCCAGTACTTC
cdr3_aa: CSHPGGETQYF

j_call: TRBJ1-2
clone_size: .
cdr3_length: 14
d_call: TRBD1
v_call: TRBV4-1
cdr3_nt: TGCGCCAGCAGCCAAGTAGGACAGGGTTATGGCTACACCTTC
cdr3_aa: CASSQVGQGYGYTF

j_call: TRBJ2-5
clone_size: .
cdr3_length: 15
d_call: TRBD1
v_call: TRBV7-3
cdr3_nt: TGTGCCAGCAGCGCCAACAGGGGTACGATGGAGACCCAGTACTTC
cdr3_aa: CASSANRGTMETQYF

j_call: TRBJ2-1
clone_size: once
cdr3_length: 15
d_call: TRBD2
v_call: TRBV7-2
cdr3_nt: TGTGCCAGCAGCCCAACGACTAGCGGGAGGCGTGAGCAGTTCTTC
cdr3_aa: CASSPTTSGRREQFF

j_call: TRBJ2-2
clone_size: .
cdr3_length: 16
d_call: .
v_call: TRBV9
cdr3_nt: TGTGCCAGCAGCGTAGCCCCGGGAGCTAACACCGGGGAGCTGTTTTTT
cdr3_aa: CASSVAPGANTGELFF

j_call: TRBJ2-1
clone_size: .
cdr3_length: 17
d_call: .
v_call: TRBV14
cdr3_nt: TGTGCCAGCAGCCAAGATACGGCACACTGGCCCTACAATGAGCAGTTCTTC
cdr3_aa: CASSQDTAHWPYNEQFF

j_call: TRBJ2-5
clone_size: .
cdr3_length: 13
d_call: .
v_call: TRBV10-3
cdr3_nt: TGTGCCATCATGGCAGGGCCGGGGGAGACCCAGTACTTC
cdr3_aa: CAIMAGPGETQYF

j_call: TRBJ2-7
clone_size: .
cdr3_length: 15
d_call: TRBD2
v_call: TRBV7-2
cdr3_nt: TGTGCCAGCAGCTTCGGGACTAGCGGGAACAACGAGCAGTACTTC
cdr3_aa: CASSFGTSGNNEQYF

j_call: TRBJ1-2
clone_size: .
cdr3_length: 14
d_call: TRBD1
v_call: TRBV9
cdr3_nt: TGTGCCAGCGTTGGGGGACAGGGTTCTCATGGCTACACCTTC
cdr3_aa: CASVGGQGSHGYTF

j_call: TRBJ1-1
clone_size: few
cdr3_length: 15
d_call: .
v_call: TRBV6-5
cdr3_nt: TGTGCCAGCAGTAATCGGCACAGGGCGAACACTGAAGCTTTCTTT
cdr3_aa: CASSNRHRANTEAFF

j_call: TRBJ2-7
clone_size: few
cdr3_length: 15
d_call: TRBD2
v_call: TRBV27
cdr3_nt: TGTGCCAGCAGTCTAGGGACTAGCGGCTCCTACGAGCAGTACTTC
cdr3_aa: CASSLGTSGSYEQYF

j_call: TRBJ2-2
clone_size: .
cdr3_length: 15
d_call: .
v_call: TRBV27
cdr3_nt: TGTGCCAGCAGTACCCAGGGCCCGAACACCGGGGAGCTGTTTTTT
cdr3_aa: CASSTQGPNTGELFF

j_call: TRBJ2-5
clone_size: .
cdr3_length: 13
d_call: .
v_call: TRBV5-1
cdr3_nt: TGCGCCAGCAGCTTAGTGGTGGGAGAGACCCAGTACTTC
cdr3_aa: CASSLVVGETQYF

j_call: TRBJ2-5
clone_size: few
cdr3_length: 17
d_call: TRBD1
v_call: TRBV28
cdr3_nt: TGTGCCAGCAGTCCCACCACGGACAGGACGGGACAGGAGACCCAGTACTTC
cdr3_aa: CASSPTTDRTGQETQYF

j_call: TRBJ2-2
clone_size: few
cdr3_length: 16
d_call: TRBD1
v_call: TRBV11-2
cdr3_nt: TGTGCCAGCAGCTCGACAGGGGGCTCGAACACCGGGGAGCTGTTTTTT
cdr3_aa: CASSSTGGSNTGELFF

j_call: TRBJ1-2
clone_size: .
cdr3_length: 15
d_call: .
v_call: TRBV9
cdr3_nt: TGTGCCAGCAGCGTAGTAAGTCAGGGGATCTATGGCTACACCTTC
cdr3_aa: CASSVVSQGIYGYTF

j_call: TRBJ2-7
clone_size: once
cdr3_length: 15
d_call: TRBD1
v_call: TRBV28
cdr3_nt: TGTGCCAGCAGTACCAGGGACAGGGGGCTTTACGAGCAGTACTTC
cdr3_aa: CASSTRDRGLYEQYF

j_call: TRBJ2-7
clone_size: few
cdr3_length: 15
d_call: .
v_call: TRBV7-2
cdr3_nt: TGTGCCAGCAGCTACAGGGCCCTGCAAGGACGCGAGCAGTACTTC
cdr3_aa: CASSYRALQGREQYF

j_call: TRBJ2-3
clone_size: .
cdr3_length: 14
d_call: .
v_call: TRBV18
cdr3_nt: TGTGCCAGCTCACCAAGGACATCCACAGATACGCAGTATTTT
cdr3_aa: CASSPRTSTDTQYF

j_call: TRBJ2-1
clone_size: .
cdr3_length: 16
d_call: .
v_call: TRBV28
cdr3_nt: TGTGCCAGAAATCGGGACCCGGGGGAATCCTACAATGAGCAGTTCTTC
cdr3_aa: CARNRDPGESYNEQFF

j_call: TRBJ2-3
clone_size: .
cdr3_length: 13
d_call: .
v_call: TRBV7-2
cdr3_nt: TGTGCCAGCAGCAGGACTGGACAAGATACGCAGTATTTT
cdr3_aa: CASSRTGQDTQYF

j_call: TRBJ2-5
clone_size: .
cdr3_length: 15
d_call: .
v_call: TRBV9
cdr3_nt: TGTGCCAGCAGTTCGGGGACGGCCACCGTAGAGACCCAGTACTTC
cdr3_aa: CASSSGTATVETQYF

j_call: TRBJ2-1
clone_size: .
cdr3_length: 12
d_call: .
v_call: TRBV7-6
cdr3_nt: TGTGCCAGCAGCTTAGTAGGGAATGAGCAGTTCTTC
cdr3_aa: CASSLVGNEQFF

j_call: TRBJ2-2
clone_size: .
cdr3_length: 14
d_call: .
v_call: TRBV9
cdr3_nt: TGTGCCAGCAGCGTTACTAGTGGCACCGGGGAGCTGTTTTTT
cdr3_aa: CASSVTSGTGELFF

j_call: TRBJ2-5
clone_size: .
cdr3_length: 14
d_call: .
v_call: TRBV19
cdr3_nt: TGTGCCAGTATCCCGACGGGAAATGGAGAGACCCAGTACTTC
cdr3_aa: CASIPTGNGETQYF

j_call: TRBJ2-2
clone_size: .
cdr3_length: 16
d_call: TRBD2
v_call: TRBV5-1
cdr3_nt: TGCGCCAGCAGCCAGTCGACTAGCGGATACGCCGGGGAGCTGTTTTTT
cdr3_aa: CASSQSTSGYAGELFF

j_call: TRBJ2-1
clone_size: .
cdr3_length: 11
d_call: .
v_call: TRBV30
cdr3_nt: TGTGCCTGGAGCGCTACTAATGAGCAGTTCTTC
cdr3_aa: CAWSATNEQFF

j_call: TRBJ1-4
clone_size: few
cdr3_length: 16
d_call: .
v_call: TRBV14
cdr3_nt: TGTGCCAGCAGCCAAGGGAAAGACGCAACTAATGAAAAACTGTTTTTT
cdr3_aa: CASSQGKDATNEKLFF

j_call: TRBJ2-1
clone_size: few
cdr3_length: 16
d_call: .
v_call: TRBV7-6
cdr3_nt: TGTGCCAGCAGACCAACTACAGGGAGTAGGAGAGGTGAGCAGTTCTTC
cdr3_aa: CASRPTTGSRRGEQFF

j_call: TRBJ2-5
clone_size: .
cdr3_length: 14
d_call: TRBD1
v_call: TRBV29-1
cdr3_nt: TGCAGCGTTCCCCCCTTCGGACAGGCGGAGACCCAGTACTTC
cdr3_aa: CSVPPFGQAETQYF

j_call: TRBJ2-5
clone_size: few
cdr3_length: 15
d_call: .
v_call: TRBV5-1
cdr3_nt: TGCGCCAGCAGCTTGGCCGGGGGCGAAAAAGAGACCCAGTACTTC
cdr3_aa: CASSLAGGEKETQYF

j_call: TRBJ2-3
clone_size: .
cdr3_length: 13
d_call: .
v_call: TRBV5-1
cdr3_nt: TGCGCCAGCACCTTCTCCAGACAGGATACGCAGTATTTT
cdr3_aa: CASTFSRQDTQYF

j_call: TRBJ2-3
clone_size: many
cdr3_length: 15
d_call: TRBD1
v_call: TRBV6-4
cdr3_nt: TGTGCCAGCAGTGACTCAACAGGGGGCCCAGATACGCAGTATTTT
cdr3_aa: CASSDSTGGPDTQYF

j_call: TRBJ1-3
clone_size: .
cdr3_length: 17
d_call: .
v_call: TRBV18
cdr3_nt: TGTGCCAGCTCCCCGAGGGGGACACCGGGCTCTGGAAACACCATATATTTT
cdr3_aa: CASSPRGTPGSGNTIYF

j_call: TRBJ1-1
clone_size: .
cdr3_length: 14
d_call: .
v_call: TRBV5-1
cdr3_nt: TGCGCCAGCAGCTTGGACAGGCCGAACACTGAAGCTTTCTTT
cdr3_aa: CASSLDRPNTEAFF

j_call: TRBJ1-4
clone_size: .
cdr3_length: 15
d_call: .
v_call: TRBV7-8
cdr3_nt: TGTGCCAGCAGCGCGCAAAGATCAACTAATGAAAAACTGTTTTTT
cdr3_aa: CASSAQRSTNEKLFF

j_call: TRBJ2-3
clone_size: few
cdr3_length: 16
d_call: TRBD2
v_call: TRBV25-1
cdr3_nt: TGTGCCAGCAGTGAATGGGGGGGTCAAGTCCTAAATACGCAGTATTTT
cdr3_aa: CASSEWGGQVLNTQYF

j_call: TRBJ2-5
clone_size: .
cdr3_length: 13
d_call: .
v_call: TRBV14
cdr3_nt: TGTGCCAGCAGCCCGCTCCCGCAGGTGGCCCAGTACTTC
cdr3_aa: CASSPLPQVAQYF

j_call: TRBJ2-5
clone_size: few
cdr3_length: 14
d_call: .
v_call: TRBV27
cdr3_nt: TGTGCCAGCAGGCCTGCGGCAAATCAAGAGACCCAGTACTTC
cdr3_aa: CASRPAANQETQYF

j_call: TRBJ2-1
clone_size: .
cdr3_length: 17
d_call: TRBD2
v_call: TRBV28
cdr3_nt: TGTGCCAGCAGAAGAATCGCTGGGACTAGCAGCAACAATGAGCAGTTCTTC
cdr3_aa: CASRRIAGTSSNNEQFF